Listed here are 28 T cell receptor beta chains from one sample, sequenced in a study of T cells in tuberculosis (dated by TCRdb to the late 2010s). The method was the immunoSEQ multiplex PCR assay. TCRdb's version of the immuneACCESS table is confined to in-frame rearrangements and falls short of the full clone set. An unresolved V gene accounts for under half of the shortfall where checked; the remainder is of unknown origin. This sample is represented by about 10,000 clones; 94% of them were singletons. Jointly, the top ten make up about an eighth of the sample. Sequencing used PBMCs. The receptors were gathered from an adult with tuberculosis.

This chain links TRBV20-1 with TRBJ1-1; D is unresolved. CDR3 length equals 11 residues. CDR1 is DFQATT, CDR2 SNEGSKA, per germline (reference sequence). V lost 4 bases, J lost 3 bases, and 6 bases lay in between. This chain's CDR3 is CSAIPYTEAFF. CDR3 in DNA: TGCAGTGCTATTCCCTACACTGAAGCTTTCTTT.

J is TRBJ1-4 and V is TRBV19; 7 bases align to TRBD1. Germline values: CDR1 LNHDA, CDR2 SQIVND (reference sequence). The CDR3 consists of 15 residues. V trimming: 6 bases; J trimming: 3 bases; junction bases outside the gene matches: 7. The CDR3 loop is CASSSGTASNEKLFF. In DNA, the CDR3 is TGTGCCAGTAGCTCCGGGACAGCCTCTAATGAAAAACTGTTTTTT.

The chain links TRBV30 to TRBJ1-1, with a tentative D call TRBD1 (5 bases). The CDR3 covers 11 residues. The V end lost 2 bases, the J end lost 9 bases, and 10 bases lay between the germline ends. Looked up from germline, CDR1 is GTSNPN and CDR2 is SVGIG (reference sequence). The CDR3 DNA reads as TGTGCCTGGAGTAAGGGGCACAAAGCTTTCTTT. Its protein is CAWSKGHKAFF.

The CDR3 region has the DNA TGTGCCAGCCTCCAGGGCTCGGGAAACACCATATATTTT. It encodes CASLQGSGNTIYF. The rearrangement uses TRBV6-1 and TRBJ1-3; maybe TRBD1 (5 bases). This CDR3 is built from 13 residues. CDR1 is MNHNS and CDR2 is SASEGT in the germline V gene. V lost 8 bases, J lost 4 bases, and 12 bases lay in between.

V and J are TRBV19 and TRBJ1-1; 8 bases map to TRBD1. CDR1 LNHDA and CDR2 SQIVND come from the germline V gene (reference sequence). The trim removed 5 bases at V and 8 bases at J, leaving 10 bases unmatched. The CDR3 runs 14 residues. The DNA for the CDR3 is TGTGCCAGTAGTCCCGGACAGGGCCAAGCAGAAGCTTTCTTT. It codes for CASSPGQGQAEAFF. The full variable domain, its missing parts supplied by reference TRBV19 and TRBJ1-1, is DGGITQSPKYLFRKEGQNVTLSCEQNLNHDAMYWYRQDPGQGLRLIYYSQIVNDFQKGDIAEGYSVSREKKESFPLTVTSAQKNPTAFYLCASSPGQGQAEAFFGQGTRLTVV.

The chain recombines TRBV5-1 with TRBJ2-5; 8 nucleotides match TRBD2. Germline V gene lookup returns CDR1 SGHRS and CDR2 YFSETQ. Trimming removed 7 bases from V and 2 bases from J; junction bases left unmatched: 10. This CDR3 contains 15 residues. CDR3 loop: CASRNMAGGQETQYF. The CDR3, as DNA: TGCGCCAGCCGCAATATGGCGGGGGGTCAAGAGACCCAGTACTTC.

The V and J genes are TRBV2 and TRBJ2-7, with 7 nucleotides matching TRBD2. Trimming removed 8 bases from V and 2 bases from J; junction bases left unmatched: 6. Per the germline V gene, CDR1 is SNHLY and CDR2 is FYNNEI. This CDR3 contains 13 residues. Here the CDR3 DNA reads TGTGCCAGCCGGGAGGACACGACCTACGAGCAGTACTTC. Amino acid sequence: CASREDTTYEQYF.

The chain uses TRBV9 and TRBJ1-1; D gene unclear. CDR1 and CDR2 (germline): SGDLS, YYNGEE. The ends were cut back, 2 bases at V and 2 bases at J, with 7 bases in the middle. This CDR3 is built from 13 residues. The CDR3: CASSVDTNTEAFF. The CDR3 bases are TGTGCCAGCAGCGTTGACACAAACACTGAAGCTTTCTTT.

V and J are TRBV5-1 and TRBJ2-5; TRBD1 agrees at 9 bases. Trimming removed 4 bases from V and 4 bases from J; junction bases left unmatched: 8. This CDR3 region has 15 residues. The germline CDR1 and CDR2 sequences are SGHRS and YFSETQ. CDR3 sequence: CASSRGQGFRETQYF. In DNA form, the CDR3 reads TGCGCCAGCAGCCGTGGACAGGGGTTCCGAGAGACCCAGTACTTC.

V is TRBV13 and J is TRBJ2-2; 11 bases map to TRBD2. Germline assignment: CDR1 PRHDT and CDR2 FYEKMQ (reference sequence). V shed 0 bases and J 7 bases; nucleotides not matched to a gene: 7. CDR3 size: 17 residues. The CDR3 spells CASSLGPLAGAVGELFF. For the CDR3, the DNA is TGTGCCAGCAGCTTAGGGCCACTAGCGGGAGCGGTCGGGGAGCTGTTTTTT.

Points on this clone: A junction end diverges from the germline sequence, so it may reflect a read error. The V and J genes are TRBV6-6 and TRBJ1-1; 8 bases map to TRBD1. Germline V gives CDR1 MNHNY, CDR2 SVGAGI (reference sequence). The CDR3 has 13 amino acids. Written as DNA, the CDR3 is TGTGCCAGCAGTATACAGGGGGGCCATTTGACGATCTTT. Translation gives CASSIQGGHLTIF.

This sequence joins TRBV7-2 and TRBJ2-1; 8 bases are a match to TRBD2. The germline V gene has CDR1 SGHTA and CDR2 FQGNSA. The V segment lost 3 bases and the J segment 9 bases; nucleotides outside the gene matches: 13. The CDR3 is 16 amino acids. CDR3 sequence: CASSFQGVAGFSEQFF. CDR3 DNA: TGTGCCAGCAGCTTTCAAGGTGTAGCGGGATTCAGTGAGCAGTTCTTC. Full variable domain (rest looked up from reference TRBV7-2 and TRBJ2-1): GAGVSQSPSNKVTEKGKDVELRCDPISGHTALYWYRQSLGQGLEFLIYFQGNSAPDKSGLPSDRFSAERTGGSVSTLTIQRTQQEDSAVYLCASSFQGVAGFSEQFFGPGTRLTVL.

The chain uses TRBV5-6 and TRBJ1-2; no reliable D call. V was cut by 1 base and J by 8 bases, with 9 bases left in between. Germline V gene sequence: CDR1 SGHDT, CDR2 YYEEEE. The CDR3 length is 12 residues. The CDR3 loop reads CASSLTGRGYTF. In DNA, the CDR3 is TGTGCCAGCAGCTTGACGGGGAGGGGCTACACCTTC.

The chain employs TRBV7-2 and TRBJ2-3; 9 nucleotides line up with TRBD1. Germline V CDR1 and CDR2: SGHTA, FQGNSA. The length of the CDR3 is 17 residues. V lost 4 bases and J lost 4; bases outside the gene matches: 12. Here the CDR3 reads CASSSEPGQGIADTQYF. CDR3 nucleotides: TGTGCCAGCAGCTCGGAGCCGGGACAGGGAATTGCAGATACGCAGTATTTT. Looking up the rest from reference TRBV7-2 and TRBJ2-3 gives the full variable domain: GAGVSQSPSNKVTEKGKDVELRCDPISGHTALYWYRQSLGQGLEFLIYFQGNSAPDKSGLPSDRFSAERTGGSVSTLTIQRTQQEDSAVYLCASSSEPGQGIADTQYFGPGTRLTVL.

The chain uses TRBV5-4 and TRBJ1-1; D is undetermined. Germline CDR1 reads SGHNT; CDR2 reads YYREEE (reference sequence). V dropped 2 bases and J dropped 2 bases, with 7 bases sitting between them. The CDR3 length is 13 residues. The CDR3 loop is CASSFSGNTEAFF. Written as DNA, the CDR3 is TGTGCCAGCAGCTTTTCAGGTAACACTGAAGCTTTCTTT.

This rearrangement joins TRBV6-5 to TRBJ1-2, with TRBD1 matching 8 bases. The V and J ends lost 10 bases and 4 bases, in that order; junction bases with no gene match: 11. The CDR3 runs to 14 residues. In germline, CDR1 is MNHEY, CDR2 SVGAGI. CDR3: CAILDRADFYGYTF. Here the CDR3 DNA reads TGTGCCATTTTGGACAGGGCGGACTTCTATGGCTACACCTTC.

V and J are TRBV5-4 and TRBJ2-2; weak D call: TRBD1 (6 bases). Between the trimmed V and J ends, which lost 0 bases and 8 bases, there was a span of 14 bases. The CDR3 extends over 15 amino acids. Germline values: CDR1 SGHNT, CDR2 YYREEE (reference sequence). Here the CDR3 reads CASSLGVGGPGELFF. In DNA, the CDR3 is TGTGCCAGCAGCTTGGGGGTAGGGGGTCCAGGGGAGCTGTTTTTT.

This chain links TRBV7-6 with TRBJ2-7; 8 bases line up with TRBD1. The length of the CDR3 is 15 residues. V was pared by 4 bases and J by 5 bases, with 10 bases of the junction left unmatched. Germline V gene sequence: CDR1 SGHVS, CDR2 FNYEAQ. The CDR3, as DNA: TGTGCCAGCAGCTGGGGGACAGGTTTGGCTCACGAGCAGTACTTC. This encodes CASSWGTGLAHEQYF.

This clone appeared once. The V and J genes are TRBV6-1 and TRBJ2-5; TRBD2 matches at 9 bases. This CDR3 contains 14 residues. After removal of 3 bases from V and 4 bases from J, the junction contained 3 bases not matched to a gene. Germline-derived CDR1 and CDR2 are MNHNS and SASEGT. The CDR3 loop is CASSEAGGRETQYF. The CDR3 region has the DNA TGTGCCAGCAGTGAGGCGGGGGGGAGAGAGACCCAGTACTTC.

The chain employs TRBV5-1 and TRBJ2-3; D is perhaps TRBD1 (7 bases). Per the germline V gene, CDR1 is SGHRS and CDR2 is YFSETQ. Trimming cost V 0 bases and J 6 bases, with 11 bases left between them. CDR3 length equals 14 residues. This CDR3 reads CASSLGRGPDTQYF. CDR3 nucleotide sequence: TGCGCCAGCAGCTTGGGGAGGGGGCCTGATACGCAGTATTTT.

This chain connects TRBV29-1 to TRBJ2-2; TRBD1 is a possible D gene (5 bases). Germline CDR1 reads SQVTM; CDR2 reads ANQGSEA. The V gene lost 1 base and the J gene lost 2 bases, with 20 bases spanning the gap. The CDR3 covers 18 residues. The CDR3 sequence is CSVEGGGAPGHNTGELFF. CDR3 in DNA: TGCAGCGTTGAAGGTGGTGGGGCCCCTGGTCATAACACCGGGGAGCTGTTTTTT.

This chain uses TRBV7-7 with TRBJ2-5; 7 bases are a match to TRBD2. Germline-derived CDR1 and CDR2 are SSHAT and FNYEAQ (reference sequence). Unmatched junction bases numbered 13, after V lost 5 bases and J lost 10 bases. The CDR3 covers 14 residues. CDR3 region: CASSPQAGPPIQYF. CDR3 sequence (DNA): TGTGCCAGCAGCCCCCAAGCGGGGCCCCCGATCCAGTACTTC. The whole variable domain, remainder taken from reference TRBV7-7 and TRBJ2-5, is GAGVSQSPRYKVTKRGQDVTLRCDPISSHATLYWYQQALGQGPEFLTYFNYEAQPDKSGLPSDRFSAERPEGSISTLTIQRTEQRDSAMYRCASSPQAGPPIQYFGPGTRLLVL.

This clone was observed a single time. The genes are TRBV6-6 and TRBJ1-6, with TRBD1 as a possible D gene (6 bases). CDR3 length equals 14 residues. The germline gives CDR1 MNHNY, CDR2 SVGAGI (reference sequence). Trimming cost V 2 bases and J 6 bases, with 8 bases left between them. The CDR3 DNA sequence: TGTGCCAGCAGTTACAACAGGGCTAATTCACCCCTCCACTTT. It codes for CASSYNRANSPLHF.

V and J are TRBV2 and TRBJ2-5, with D possibly TRBD2 on 7 matching bases. This CDR3 contains 15 residues. Germline CDR1 reads SNHLY; CDR2 reads FYNNEI. V was cut by 6 bases and J by 5 bases, with 19 bases left in between. The CDR3 DNA is TGTGCCAGCAGCCAAGAGGGGGGGCCAGGGGAGACCCAGTACTTC. Its protein product is CASSQEGGPGETQYF.

The chain has TRBV29-1 and TRBJ2-1; the D is unclear. Trimming shortened V by 6 bases and J by 7 bases, and 7 bases separated the two germline ends. Per germline, CDR1 SQVTM and CDR2 ANQGSEA. The CDR3 has 10 amino acids. The CDR3 sequence is CSVKTNEQFF. CDR3 in DNA: TGCAGCGTGAAAACTAATGAGCAGTTCTTC.

This chain links TRBV2 with TRBJ2-7, with D possibly matching TRBD2 (7 bases). This CDR3 has 22 amino acids. Trimming left V 2 bases short and J 7 bases short, with 39 bases between. Germline V gives CDR1 SNHLY, CDR2 FYNNEI. As DNA, the CDR3 is TGTGCCAGCAGTGAATATCGGTGGGGGGGGCCCCAACTGACTCCTACGTTCCAGGAGCAGTACTTC. Translation gives CASSEYRWGGPQLTPTFQEQYF. Together with reference TRBV2 and TRBJ2-7, the CDR3 gives the full variable domain: EPEVTQTPSHQVTQMGQEVILRCVPISNHLYFYWYRQILGQKVEFLVSFYNNEISEKSEIFDDQFSVERPDGSNFTLKIRSTKLEDSAMYFCASSEYRWGGPQLTPTFQEQYFGPGTRLTVT.

The chain uses TRBV5-1 and TRBJ2-3; 8 bases match TRBD2. V shed 4 bases, J shed 2 bases, and the junction held 9 bases outside the gene matches. CDR1 and CDR2 from the germline V gene are SGHRS and YFSETQ. The CDR3 has 16 amino acids. In nucleotides, the CDR3 is TGCGCCAGCAGCCCCCCACTAGCGGACCACACAGATACGCAGTATTTT. Translating it yields CASSPPLADHTDTQYF.

The J gene is TRBJ1-5, the V gene TRBV5-1; 8 bases line up with TRBD1. CDR1 SGHRS and CDR2 YFSETQ come from the germline V gene. This CDR3 has 18 residues. The J segment lost 0 bases and the V segment lost 0 bases, leaving 8 bases of the junction unmatched. Here the CDR3 DNA reads TGCGCCAGCAGCTTGGGGCCAGGGGGCCTCCCTAGCAATCAGCCCCAGCATTTT. It is translated as CASSLGPGGLPSNQPQHF.